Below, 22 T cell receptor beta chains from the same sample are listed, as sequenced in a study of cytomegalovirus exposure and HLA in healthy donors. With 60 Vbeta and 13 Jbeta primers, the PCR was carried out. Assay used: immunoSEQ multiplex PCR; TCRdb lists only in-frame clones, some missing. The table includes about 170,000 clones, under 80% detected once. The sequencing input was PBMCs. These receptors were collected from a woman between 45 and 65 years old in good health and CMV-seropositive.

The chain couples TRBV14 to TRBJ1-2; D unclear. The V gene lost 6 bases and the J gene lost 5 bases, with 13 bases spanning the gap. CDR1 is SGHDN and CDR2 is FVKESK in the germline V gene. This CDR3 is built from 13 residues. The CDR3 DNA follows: TGTGCCAGCAGGTCCGGGAGAGAGTATGGCTACACCTTC. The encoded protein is CASRSGREYGYTF.

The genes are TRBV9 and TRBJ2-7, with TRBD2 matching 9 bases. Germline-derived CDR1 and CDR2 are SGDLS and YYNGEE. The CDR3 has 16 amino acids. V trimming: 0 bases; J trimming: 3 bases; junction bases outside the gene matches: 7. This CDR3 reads CASSVGRASGDYEQYF. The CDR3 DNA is TGTGCCAGCAGCGTAGGCCGGGCTAGCGGGGACTACGAGCAGTACTTC.

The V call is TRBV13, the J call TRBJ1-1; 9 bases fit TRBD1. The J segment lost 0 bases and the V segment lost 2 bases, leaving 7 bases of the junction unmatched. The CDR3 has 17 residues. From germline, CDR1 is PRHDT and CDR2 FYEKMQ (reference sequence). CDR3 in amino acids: CASSLRFGDRVNTEAFF. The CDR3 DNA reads TGTGCCAGCAGCTTAAGGTTCGGGGACAGGGTGAACACTGAAGCTTTCTTT.

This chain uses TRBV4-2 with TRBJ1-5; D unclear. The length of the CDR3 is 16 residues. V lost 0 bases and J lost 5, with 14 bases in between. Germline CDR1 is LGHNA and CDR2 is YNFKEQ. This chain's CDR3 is CASSQDSGQSHQPQHF. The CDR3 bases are TGTGCCAGCAGCCAAGATAGTGGGCAGAGCCATCAGCCCCAGCATTTT.

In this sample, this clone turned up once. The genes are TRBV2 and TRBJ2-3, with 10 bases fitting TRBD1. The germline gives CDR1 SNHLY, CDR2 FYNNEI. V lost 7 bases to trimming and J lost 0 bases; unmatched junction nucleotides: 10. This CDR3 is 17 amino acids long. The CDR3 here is CASTLTLGQGSTDTQYF. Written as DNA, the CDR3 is TGTGCCAGCACCTTGACCTTGGGACAGGGGAGCACAGATACGCAGTATTTT.

Here the CDR3 DNA reads TGTGCCAGCATCGGACTGATGGGTCAGCCCCAGCATTTT. Translation: CASIGLMGQPQHF. The chain carries TRBV6-1 and TRBJ1-5; no clear D gene. V was trimmed by 7 bases and J by 6 bases, leaving 13 bases between them. This CDR3 region has 13 residues. Germline CDR1 MNHNS, CDR2 SASEGT.

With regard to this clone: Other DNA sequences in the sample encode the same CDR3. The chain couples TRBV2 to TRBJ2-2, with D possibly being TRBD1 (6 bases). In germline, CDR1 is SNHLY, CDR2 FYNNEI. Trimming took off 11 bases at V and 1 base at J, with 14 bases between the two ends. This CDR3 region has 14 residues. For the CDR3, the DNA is TGTGCCTCCTCACGGACAGAGAACACCGGGGAGCTGTTTTTT. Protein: CASSRTENTGELFF. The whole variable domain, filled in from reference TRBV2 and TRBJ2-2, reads EPEVTQTPSHQVTQMGQEVILRCVPISNHLYFYWYRQILGQKVEFLVSFYNNEISEKSEIFDDQFSVERPDGSNFTLKIRSTKLEDSAMYFCASSRTENTGELFFGEGSRLTVL.

The CDR3 loop reads CASSLSGGFDTGELFF. DNA for the CDR3: TGCGCCAGCAGCCTTTCAGGAGGGTTTGACACCGGGGAGCTGTTTTTT. This chain links TRBV4-1 with TRBJ2-2, with D possibly matching TRBD2 (6 bases). Germline CDR1 reads MGHRA; CDR2 reads YSYEKL. The germline V and J ends were trimmed by 4 bases and 3 bases, with 15 bases remaining between them. The CDR3 has 16 residues.

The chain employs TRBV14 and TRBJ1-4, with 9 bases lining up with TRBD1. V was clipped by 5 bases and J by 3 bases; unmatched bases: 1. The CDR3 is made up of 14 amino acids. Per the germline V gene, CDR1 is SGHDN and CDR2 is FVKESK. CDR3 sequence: CASSRQGANEKLFF. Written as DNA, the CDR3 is TGTGCCAGCAGCAGACAGGGGGCTAATGAAAAACTGTTTTTT.

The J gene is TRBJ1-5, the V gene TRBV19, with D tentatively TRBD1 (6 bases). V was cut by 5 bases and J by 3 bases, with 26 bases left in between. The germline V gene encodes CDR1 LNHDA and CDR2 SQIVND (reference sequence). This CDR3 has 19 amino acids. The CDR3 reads CASSPYGTSFLGDNQPQHF. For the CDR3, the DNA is TGTGCCAGTAGTCCTTACGGGACATCCTTCCTAGGGGACAATCAGCCCCAGCATTTT.

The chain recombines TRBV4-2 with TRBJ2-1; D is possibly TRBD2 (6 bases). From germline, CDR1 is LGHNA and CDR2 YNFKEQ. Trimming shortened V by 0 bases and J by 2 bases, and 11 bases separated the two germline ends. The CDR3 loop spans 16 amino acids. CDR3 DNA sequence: TGTGCCAGCAGCCAAGATAATCCGGGGGCCTACAATGAGCAGTTCTTC. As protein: CASSQDNPGAYNEQFF.

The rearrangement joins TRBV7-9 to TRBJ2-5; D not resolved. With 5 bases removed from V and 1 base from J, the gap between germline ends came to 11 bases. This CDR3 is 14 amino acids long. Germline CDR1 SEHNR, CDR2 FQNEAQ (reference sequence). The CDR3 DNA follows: TGTGCCAGCAGCACCCCTTACTTCCAAGAGACCCAGTACTTC. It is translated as CASSTPYFQETQYF. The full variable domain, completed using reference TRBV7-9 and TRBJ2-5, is DTGVSQNPRHKITKRGQNVTFRCDPISEHNRLYWYRQTLGQGPEFLTYFQNEAQLEKSRLLSDRFSAERPKGSFSTLEIQRTEQGDSAMYLCASSTPYFQETQYFGPGTRLLVL.

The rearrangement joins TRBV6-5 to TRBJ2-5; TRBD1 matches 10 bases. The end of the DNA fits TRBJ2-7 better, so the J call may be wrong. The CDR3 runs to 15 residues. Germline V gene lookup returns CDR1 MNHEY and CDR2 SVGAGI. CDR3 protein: CASSRDRGPTYEQYF. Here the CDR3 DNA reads TGTGCCAGCAGCCGGGACAGGGGCCCTACCTACGAGCAGTACTTC.

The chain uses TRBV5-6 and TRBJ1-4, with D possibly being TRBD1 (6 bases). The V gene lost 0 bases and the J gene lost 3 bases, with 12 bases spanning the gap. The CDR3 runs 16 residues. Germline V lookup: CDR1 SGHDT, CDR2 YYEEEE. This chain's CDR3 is CASSLVTGTSNEKLFF. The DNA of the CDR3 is TGTGCCAGCAGCTTGGTAACAGGGACCTCTAATGAAAAACTGTTTTTT. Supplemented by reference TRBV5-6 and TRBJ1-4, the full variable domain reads DAGVTQSPTHLIKTRGQQVTLRCSPKSGHDTVSWYQQALGQGPQFIFQYYEEEERQRGNFPDRFSGHQFPNYSSELNVNALLLGDSALYLCASSLVTGTSNEKLFFGSGTQLSVL.

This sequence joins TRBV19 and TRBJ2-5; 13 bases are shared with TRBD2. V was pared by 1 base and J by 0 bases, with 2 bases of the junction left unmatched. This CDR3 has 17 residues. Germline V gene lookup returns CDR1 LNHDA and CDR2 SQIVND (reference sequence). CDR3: CASSIGTSGGYQETQYF. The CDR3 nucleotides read TGTGCCAGTAGTATAGGGACTAGCGGGGGATACCAAGAGACCCAGTACTTC.

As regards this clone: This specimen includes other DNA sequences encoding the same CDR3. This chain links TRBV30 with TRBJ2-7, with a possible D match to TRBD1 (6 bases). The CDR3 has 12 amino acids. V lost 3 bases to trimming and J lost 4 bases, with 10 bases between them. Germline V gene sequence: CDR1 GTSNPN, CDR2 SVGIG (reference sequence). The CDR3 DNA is TGTGCCTGGAGGAAGGGGGTTTACGAGCAGTACTTC. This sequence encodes CAWRKGVYEQYF. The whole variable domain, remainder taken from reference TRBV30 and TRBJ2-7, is SQTIHQWPATLVQPVGSPLSLECTVEGTSNPNLYWYRQAAGRGLQLLFYSVGIGQISSEVPQNLSASRPQDRQFILSSKKLLLSDSGFYLCAWRKGVYEQYFGPGTRLTVT.

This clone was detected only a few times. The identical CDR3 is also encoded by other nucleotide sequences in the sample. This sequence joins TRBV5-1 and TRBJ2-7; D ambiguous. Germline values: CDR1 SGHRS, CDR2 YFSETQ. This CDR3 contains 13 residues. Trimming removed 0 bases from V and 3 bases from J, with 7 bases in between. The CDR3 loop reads CASSLAPGYEQYF. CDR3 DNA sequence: TGCGCCAGCAGCTTGGCTCCGGGCTACGAGCAGTACTTC. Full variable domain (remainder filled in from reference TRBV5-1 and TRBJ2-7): KAGVTQTPRYLIKTRGQQVTLSCSPISGHRSVSWYQQTPGQGLQFLFEYFSETQRNKGNFPGRFSGRQFSNSRSEMNVSTLELGDSALYLCASSLAPGYEQYFGPGTRLTVT.

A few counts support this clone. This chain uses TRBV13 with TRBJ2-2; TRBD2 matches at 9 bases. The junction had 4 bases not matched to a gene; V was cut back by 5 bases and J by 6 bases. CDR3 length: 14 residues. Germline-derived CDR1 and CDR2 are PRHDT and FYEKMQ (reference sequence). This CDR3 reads CASSPRGGSGELFF. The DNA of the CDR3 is TGTGCCAGCAGCCCGCGGGGGGGCTCCGGGGAGCTGTTTTTT.

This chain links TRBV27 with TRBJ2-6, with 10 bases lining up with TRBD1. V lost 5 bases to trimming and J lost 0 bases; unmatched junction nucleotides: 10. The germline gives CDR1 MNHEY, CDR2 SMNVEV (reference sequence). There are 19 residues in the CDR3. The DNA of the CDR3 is TGTGCCAGCAGTGGTGGACGACAGGGGGCTTGCTCTGGGGCCAACGTCCTGACTTTC. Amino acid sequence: CASSGGRQGACSGANVLTF. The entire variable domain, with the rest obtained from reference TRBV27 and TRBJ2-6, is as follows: EAQVTQNPRYLITVTGKKLTVTCSQNMNHEYMSWYRQDPGLGLRQIYYSMNVEVTDKGDVPEGYKVSRKEKRNFPLILESPSPNQTSLYFCASSGGRQGACSGANVLTFGAGSRLTVL.

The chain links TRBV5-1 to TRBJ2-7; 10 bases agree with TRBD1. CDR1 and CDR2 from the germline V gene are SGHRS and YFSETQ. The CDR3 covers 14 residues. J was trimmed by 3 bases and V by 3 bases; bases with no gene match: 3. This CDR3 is CASSSTGGIYEQYF. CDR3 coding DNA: TGCGCCAGCAGCTCGACAGGGGGCATCTACGAGCAGTACTTC.

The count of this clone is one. The DNA of the CDR3 is TGTGCCAGCAGTTTATCCGGGGGAAGGTCGAATCAGCCCCAGCATTTT. The encoded protein is CASSLSGGRSNQPQHF. This sequence joins TRBV27 and TRBJ1-5; D is perhaps TRBD1 (5 bases). Germline CDR1 reads MNHEY; CDR2 reads SMNVEV (reference sequence). V was pared by 0 bases and J by 4 bases, with 13 bases between. This CDR3 region has 16 residues.

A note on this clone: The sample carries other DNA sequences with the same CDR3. CDR3 residues: CASSPRPGTEAFF. For the CDR3, the DNA is TGTGCCAGCAGCCCCCGCCCAGGTACTGAAGCTTTCTTT. The rearrangement joins TRBV9 to TRBJ1-1; D not certain. This CDR3 region has 13 residues. V was pared by 4 bases and J by 5 bases, with 12 bases between. CDR1 is SGDLS, CDR2 YYNGEE, per germline.